Shown below are 16 T cell receptor beta chains from a single sample sequenced in a study of T cell changes during pregnancy in multiple sclerosis. The repertoire was sequenced with immunoSEQ multiplex PCR; TCRdb's copy has only in-frame clones and lacks some. The data show over 90,000 clones, approximately 95% seen once. The sequencing here drew on peripheral blood, taken after pregnancy. The source of these receptors is a female donor with multiple sclerosis, enrolled in a pregnancy study.

This clone is a singleton in its sample. The chain carries TRBV5-1 and TRBJ2-3, with a weak D call TRBD1 (6 bases). Germline loops: CDR1 SGHRS, CDR2 YFSETQ. This CDR3 region has 14 residues. V was cut by 2 bases and J by 5 bases, with 12 bases left in between. In nucleotides, the CDR3 is TGCGCCAGCAGCTTAACCGCAGGGGAAGATACGCAGTATTTT. Its protein product is CASSLTAGEDTQYF.

The chain uses TRBV6-1 and TRBJ2-1; D not certain. This CDR3 region has 15 residues. V was clipped by 5 bases and J by 3 bases, with 14 bases between them. Germline V gene data show CDR1 as MNHNS and CDR2 as SASEGT. Written as DNA, the CDR3 is TGTGCCAGCAGTCCCTCCGGTTATGGCTACAATGAGCAGTTCTTC. This codes for CASSPSGYGYNEQFF.

The chain links TRBV28 to TRBJ2-7, with TRBD1 as a possible D gene (6 bases). The germline V and J ends were trimmed by 7 bases and 3 bases, with 13 bases remaining between them. This CDR3 has 13 amino acids. Germline loops: CDR1 MDHEN, CDR2 SYDVKM. CDR3 in amino acids: CASKLTGVYEQYF. The CDR3 coding sequence is TGTGCCAGCAAACTGACAGGAGTCTACGAGCAGTACTTC.

The chain recombines TRBV27 with TRBJ2-7; 10 positions match TRBD1. CDR1 and CDR2 from the germline V gene are MNHEY and SMNVEV (reference sequence). The CDR3 length is 16 residues. V gave up 6 bases and J gave up 0 bases; unmatched junction bases: 8. CDR3 sequence: CASSRTGTGDSYEQYF. CDR3 DNA sequence: TGTGCCAGCAGCAGAACCGGGACAGGGGACTCCTACGAGCAGTACTTC.

The chain combines TRBV5-8 with TRBJ1-4; 10 bases align to TRBD1. The CDR3 spans 14 residues. Trimming took 4 bases from V and 6 from J; bases not matched to a gene: 3. Looked up from germline, CDR1 is SGHTS and CDR2 is YDEGEE. CDR3 DNA: TGTGCCAGCAGCACCGGGACAGGGGATGAAAAACTGTTTTTT. Its translation is CASSTGTGDEKLFF.

V usage is TRBV11-2 and J usage is TRBJ1-2; 7 bases align to TRBD1. Germline V gene lookup returns CDR1 SGHAT and CDR2 FQNNGV. Unmatched junction bases numbered 2, after V lost 0 bases and J lost 4 bases. This CDR3 has 14 residues. CDR3 bases: TGTGCCAGCAGCTTAGATCGGGACAGCTATGGCTACACCTTC. Translated: CASSLDRDSYGYTF.

The V gene is TRBV7-2, the J gene TRBJ2-5; tentative D call: TRBD2 (6 bases). Trimming left V 1 base short and J 7 bases short, with 7 bases between. The CDR3 loop spans 12 amino acids. Germline values: CDR1 SGHTA, CDR2 FQGNSA. CDR3 region: CASSLVGRTQYF. CDR3 nucleotide sequence: TGTGCCAGCAGCTTAGTCGGGAGGACCCAGTACTTC.

The chain joins TRBV2 to TRBJ1-5; 7 bases match TRBD1. Per germline, CDR1 SNHLY and CDR2 FYNNEI. The CDR3 sequence is 13 residues long. With 5 bases clipped from V and 6 bases from J, the junction kept 4 bases outside the gene matches. The CDR3 is CASSRGTVQPQHF. CDR3 bases: TGTGCCAGCAGTAGGGGGACAGTTCAGCCCCAGCATTTT. The entire variable domain, with the rest obtained from reference TRBV2 and TRBJ1-5, is as follows: EPEVTQTPSHQVTQMGQEVILRCVPISNHLYFYWYRQILGQKVEFLVSFYNNEISEKSEIFDDQFSVERPDGSNFTLKIRSTKLEDSAMYFCASSRGTVQPQHFGDGTRLSIL.

The V gene is TRBV5-1, the J gene TRBJ2-3; no firm D call. Germline V gene data show CDR1 as SGHRS and CDR2 as YFSETQ. CDR3 length: 12 amino acids. Trimming removed 4 bases from V and 6 bases from J, with 9 bases in between. As DNA, the CDR3 is TGCGCCAGCAGCCCCGCCGAGGATACGCAGTATTTT. This translates into CASSPAEDTQYF.

The chain couples TRBV6-5 to TRBJ2-4; D call uncertain. The CDR3 sequence is 15 residues long. In germline, CDR1 is MNHEY, CDR2 SVGAGI. Between the trimmed V and J ends, which lost 2 bases and 2 bases, there was a span of 10 bases. The CDR3, as DNA: TGTGCCAGCAGTTACCCACAGTCCCCCAAAAACATTCAGTACTTC. Translating it yields CASSYPQSPKNIQYF.

V and J are TRBV4-2 and TRBJ2-7; tentative D call: TRBD1 (6 bases). Germline lookup yields CDR1 LGHNA and CDR2 YNFKEQ. The V end lost 0 bases, the J end lost 0 bases, and 15 bases lay between the germline ends. This CDR3 has 17 residues. CDR3 coding DNA: TGTGCCAGCAGCCAAGATCCCCGGACAGCTAACTCCTACGAGCAGTACTTC. Its protein product is CASSQDPRTANSYEQYF.

V and J are TRBV2 and TRBJ1-3; 10 bases map to TRBD1. V gave up 6 bases and J gave up 7 bases; unmatched junction bases: 6. The CDR3 contains 14 residues. Germline V lookup: CDR1 SNHLY, CDR2 FYNNEI. CDR3 loop: CASRTGGTKNTIYF. Here the CDR3 DNA reads TGTGCCAGCAGGACAGGGGGCACGAAGAACACCATATATTTT.

The chain joins TRBV11-2 to TRBJ2-5; 9 bases fit TRBD2. Germline-derived CDR1 and CDR2 are SGHAT and FQNNGV. Trimming at V came to 1 base and at J to 7 bases, leaving 7 bases not matched to a gene. The CDR3 contains 15 residues. CDR3 sequence: CASSLGSSGRRTQYF. The CDR3 DNA reads TGTGCCAGCAGCTTAGGAAGTAGCGGGAGACGGACCCAGTACTTC.

The genes are TRBV7-8 and TRBJ1-5, with D maybe TRBD1 (6 bases). Germline loops: CDR1 SGHVS, CDR2 FQNEAQ. The V end lost 1 base, the J end lost 5 bases, and 12 bases lay between the germline ends. This CDR3 contains 15 residues. CDR3 loop: CASSLGGGGHQPQHF. The CDR3 DNA reads as TGTGCCAGCAGCTTAGGGGGGGGCGGCCATCAGCCCCAGCATTTT.

This chain links TRBV19 with TRBJ1-2, with 7 bases identical to TRBD1. Germline V CDR1 and CDR2: LNHDA, SQIVND (reference sequence). V lost 7 bases and J lost 4; bases outside the gene matches: 15. This CDR3 region has 16 residues. In DNA, the CDR3 is TGTGCCAGTAACCTTTATCCTGGGACAGTTCCCTATGGCTACACCTTC. This codes for CASNLYPGTVPYGYTF.

The V gene is TRBV16, the J gene TRBJ1-2, with D unresolved. Germline CDR1 KGHSY, CDR2 FQNENV. The V gene lost 1 base and the J gene lost 3 bases, with 12 bases spanning the gap. There are 15 residues in the CDR3. The CDR3 loop reads CASSQLSGEDYGYTF. For the CDR3, the DNA is TGTGCCAGCAGCCAATTGTCCGGGGAAGACTATGGCTACACCTTC.